These 30 T cell receptor beta chains share one sample of origin, sequenced in a study of cytomegalovirus exposure and HLA in healthy donors (dated by TCRdb to about 2017). Libraries were built with the immunoSEQ multiplex PCR assay. The multiplex PCR relied on a mix of 60 forward primers for TCR Vbeta segments and 13 reverse primers for TCR Jbeta segments. TCRdb provides this immuneACCESS table in a form limited to in-frame rearrangements. Some clones are lacking; in checked studies, under half of them reflect an unresolved V gene, and why the rest are absent is not known. The sample table records 90,000 to 150,000 clones; around 80% of these occur just once. Clones ranked in the top ten supply approximately 0.22% of the sample. The sequencing sample was made of PBMCs. The receptor source for this set is a man between 50 and 59 years old in good health and CMV-seronegative.

The CDR3 DNA reads as TGTGCCAGCCCGACAGATCCACACACTGAAGCTTTCTTT. It translates to CASPTDPHTEAFF. V usage is TRBV2 and J usage is TRBJ1-1, with D perhaps matching TRBD1 (5 bases). This CDR3 is built from 13 residues. V lost 8 bases, J lost 3 bases, and 13 bases lay in between. Germline CDR1 SNHLY, CDR2 FYNNEI.

This chain connects TRBV6-5 to TRBJ1-2; 7 bases are shared with TRBD1. The CDR3 extends over 16 amino acids. Germline values: CDR1 MNHEY, CDR2 SVGAGI. The junction had 18 bases not matched to a gene; V was cut back by 4 bases and J by 10 bases. CDR3 DNA: TGTGCCAGCAGTTTTCGACGGACAGGAGATTGGGTGGACTACACCTTC. This encodes CASSFRRTGDWVDYTF.

As concerns this clone: The junction departs from germline at one end; a sequencing error may be responsible. The chain joins TRBV7-7 to TRBJ2-1, with D tentatively TRBD1 (6 bases). The CDR3 has 14 residues. From germline, CDR1 is SSHAT and CDR2 FNYEAQ (reference sequence). CDR3 DNA sequence: TGTGCTAGCAGCTTAACAGGGCATATGGATGAGCAGTTCTTC. Protein product: CASSLTGHMDEQFF.

The chain employs TRBV11-2 and TRBJ1-1, with TRBD1 identical over 7 bases. After removal of 4 bases from V and 2 bases from J, the junction contained 4 bases not matched to a gene. The germline V gene encodes CDR1 SGHAT and CDR2 FQNNGV. The CDR3 is 14 residues long. The CDR3 sequence: CASSSGQPNTEAFF. The DNA of the CDR3 is TGTGCCAGCAGCTCGGGACAGCCAAACACTGAAGCTTTCTTT.

Note on this clone: The same CDR3 can be traced to other DNA sequences in this sample. J is TRBJ1-1 and V is TRBV9; the match to TRBD1 covers 7 bases. V shed 3 bases, J shed 0 bases, and the junction held 5 bases outside the gene matches. CDR1 is SGDLS, CDR2 YYNGEE, per germline. The CDR3 loop spans 15 amino acids. In DNA, the CDR3 is TGTGCCAGCAGCGCCCGACAGGGATTGAACACTGAAGCTTTCTTT. Amino acids: CASSARQGLNTEAFF. The full variable domain, with the rest looked up from reference TRBV9 and TRBJ1-1, is DSGVTQTPKHLITATGQRVTLRCSPRSGDLSVYWYQQSLDQGLQFLIQYYNGEERAKGNILERFSAQQFPDLHSELNLSSLELGDSALYFCASSARQGLNTEAFFGQGTRLTVV.

Notes on this clone: Additional DNA sequences in this sample encode the identical CDR3. The rearrangement links TRBV6-5 to TRBJ1-1; D gene unclear. Germline V gene lookup returns CDR1 MNHEY and CDR2 SVGAGI. Trimming left V 6 bases short and J 1 base short, with 3 bases between. The CDR3 runs 11 residues. CDR3 in DNA: TGTGCCAGCAGGAGGAACACTGAAGCTTTCTTT. Translated: CASRRNTEAFF.

The V gene is TRBV15, the J gene TRBJ2-5; 7 bases map to TRBD1. V lost 0 bases to trimming and J lost 7 bases; unmatched junction nucleotides: 8. Germline CDR1 is LNHNV and CDR2 is YYDKDF (reference sequence). The CDR3 spans 15 residues. This CDR3 reads CATSRDKVTGMTQYF. Written as DNA, the CDR3 is TGTGCCACCAGCAGAGATAAGGTGACAGGGATGACCCAGTACTTC.

The chain couples TRBV7-9 to TRBJ1-2; D possibly corresponds to TRBD1 (6 bases). V lost 1 base and J 4 bases, leaving 16 bases between the germline ends. Germline CDR1 and CDR2: SEHNR and FQNEAQ (reference sequence). The CDR3 runs 16 residues. CDR3 sequence: CASSLDMGTSIYGYTF. In nucleotides, the CDR3 is TGTGCCAGCAGCTTAGACATGGGGACATCGATCTATGGCTACACCTTC.

V is TRBV18 and J is TRBJ2-5; the match to TRBD2 covers 9 bases. Germline assignment: CDR1 KGHSH and CDR2 LQKENI. After removal of 1 base from V and 5 bases from J, the junction contained 11 bases not matched to a gene. The length of the CDR3 is 17 residues. The CDR3 reads CASSPRARGGAAETQYF. DNA of the CDR3: TGTGCCAGCTCACCACGGGCTCGCGGGGGGGCCGCGGAGACCCAGTACTTC.

This clone was seen a single time. J is TRBJ1-6 and V is TRBV5-1, with 9 nucleotides matching TRBD1. The CDR3 has 14 amino acids. V shed 1 base, J shed 8 bases, and the junction held 1 base outside the gene matches. Germline V gives CDR1 SGHRS, CDR2 YFSETQ. The CDR3 nucleotides are TGCGCCAGCAGCTTGACAGGGGGCGATTCACCCCTCCACTTT. Amino acid sequence: CASSLTGGDSPLHF.

The V and J genes are TRBV2 and TRBJ1-5; tentative D call: TRBD1 (5 bases). Trimming pared 4 bases from V and 6 bases from J, leaving 13 bases between. Germline assignment: CDR1 SNHLY and CDR2 FYNNEI. The CDR3 length is 14 residues. Here the CDR3 reads CASSAVRGTQPQHF. The CDR3 bases are TGTGCCAGCAGTGCAGTACGGGGGACTCAGCCCCAGCATTTT.

This chain links TRBV27 with TRBJ1-6; perhaps TRBD1 as D (5 bases). Germline V gives CDR1 MNHEY, CDR2 SMNVEV (reference sequence). This CDR3 spans 15 amino acids. The V and J ends lost 6 bases and 3 bases respectively, with 12 bases between them. Here the CDR3 reads CASSSRGLYNSPLHF. CDR3 DNA: TGTGCCAGCAGCTCCCGGGGACTCTATAATTCACCCCTCCACTTT.

V is TRBV4-3 and J is TRBJ2-7; 13 bases align to TRBD2. After removal of 0 bases from V and 2 bases from J, the junction contained 4 bases not matched to a gene. Germline V gene lookup returns CDR1 LGHNA and CDR2 YSLEER. CDR3 length equals 17 residues. The CDR3 coding sequence is TGCGCCAGCAGCCAAGATTGGGGACTAGCGGGGCCCTACGAGCAGTACTTC. Its protein product is CASSQDWGLAGPYEQYF.

In the case of this clone: The junction departs from the called germline gene at one end, perhaps through a read error. The chain has TRBV6-1 and TRBJ1-4, with D perhaps matching TRBD1 (6 bases). CDR1 is MNHNS, CDR2 SASEGT, per germline. The CDR3 covers 16 residues. CDR3 protein: CARSEHRATANEKLFF. As DNA, the CDR3 is TGTGCCCGCAGTGAACACAGGGCCACGGCTAATGAAAAACTGTTTTTT.

This clone was seen once. This chain joins TRBV5-1 and TRBJ1-1; 9 bases agree with TRBD1. Germline CDR1 and CDR2: SGHRS and YFSETQ. The length of the CDR3 is 16 residues. With V trimmed by 2 bases and J by 1 base, 6 bases remained unmatched. The CDR3, as DNA: TGCGCCAGCAGCTTCCTACAGGGGGCTTCGAACACTGAAGCTTTCTTT. This sequence encodes CASSFLQGASNTEAFF.

The gene calls are TRBV19 and TRBJ1-2, with TRBD1 identical over 7 bases. CDR3 size: 15 residues. Unmatched junction bases numbered 8, after V lost 5 bases and J lost 2 bases. Looked up from germline, CDR1 is LNHDA and CDR2 is SQIVND (reference sequence). CDR3: CASSLTLTGNYGYTF. The CDR3 DNA reads as TGTGCCAGTAGTCTAACATTGACAGGGAACTATGGCTACACCTTC.

The V call is TRBV9, the J call TRBJ1-1, with D unclear. In germline, CDR1 is SGDLS, CDR2 YYNGEE. The CDR3 spans 13 residues. V gave up 3 bases and J gave up 1 base, with 7 bases separating them. The chain's CDR3 is CASSDGRNTEAFF. CDR3 nucleotide sequence: TGTGCCAGCAGCGATGGTAGGAACACTGAAGCTTTCTTT.

The chain couples TRBV12-5 to TRBJ2-6, with D possibly matching TRBD1 (5 bases). V was clipped by 6 bases and J by 0 bases, with 18 bases between them. The CDR3 extends over 18 amino acids. Germline lookup yields CDR1 LGHNT and CDR2 FRNRAP. The CDR3 spells CASGRTGGYRSGANVLTF. In nucleotides, the CDR3 is TGTGCTAGTGGGAGAACAGGTGGATATCGCTCTGGGGCCAACGTCCTGACTTTC.

This clone appeared a few times. The chain is built from TRBV18 and TRBJ1-5; no clear D. The germline V gene encodes CDR1 KGHSH and CDR2 LQKENI. V was pared by 4 bases and J by 3 bases, with 13 bases between. The CDR3 has 15 amino acids. In nucleotides, the CDR3 is TGTGCCAGCTCACTTTATGCAGGATCCAATCAGCCCCAGCATTTT. The encoded protein is CASSLYAGSNQPQHF.

V usage is TRBV28 and J usage is TRBJ2-3, with 7 bases that match TRBD2. This CDR3 is 17 amino acids long. The junction had 8 bases not matched to a gene; V was cut back by 2 bases and J by 0 bases. The germline gives CDR1 MDHEN, CDR2 SYDVKM. The CDR3 is CASSLAGELSSTDTQYF. The CDR3 DNA reads TGTGCCAGCAGTTTAGCGGGGGAGCTTTCTAGCACAGATACGCAGTATTTT. The variable domain in full, with the rest retrieved from reference TRBV28 and TRBJ2-3, is DVKVTQSSRYLVKRTGEKVFLECVQDMDHENMFWYRQDPGLGLRLIYFSYDVKMKEKGDIPEGYSVSREKKERFSLILESASTNQTSMYLCASSLAGELSSTDTQYFGPGTRLTVL.

The chain recombines TRBV9 with TRBJ1-3; no reliable D call. Germline-derived CDR1 and CDR2 are SGDLS and YYNGEE. This CDR3 has 15 amino acids. Trimming removed 3 bases from V and 0 bases from J, with 10 bases in between. The CDR3 DNA is TGTGCCAGCAGCGGGGTGGGCGCCTCTGGAAACACCATATATTTT. Encoded protein: CASSGVGASGNTIYF.

This chain connects TRBV19 to TRBJ2-5, with TRBD2 matching 8 bases. The junction had 9 bases not matched to a gene; V was cut back by 3 bases and J by 6 bases. The V gene's germline CDR1 is LNHDA and CDR2 SQIVND (reference sequence). The CDR3 is made up of 15 amino acids. The CDR3 nucleotides are TGTGCCAGTAGTATCGGGACGGGAGGGACCCAGACCCAGTACTTC. Amino acid sequence: CASSIGTGGTQTQYF.

This clone showed up just a few times. The V gene is TRBV5-1, the J gene TRBJ2-3; 8 nucleotides agree with TRBD1. CDR3 length: 15 residues. Germline CDR1 reads SGHRS; CDR2 reads YFSETQ. J was trimmed by 4 bases and V by 3 bases; bases with no gene match: 7. CDR3 sequence: CASSSSGTGSDTQYF. The CDR3 DNA reads as TGCGCCAGCAGCTCTTCCGGGACAGGATCAGATACGCAGTATTTT.

This chain joins TRBV2 and TRBJ1-1; the D is unclear. The ends were cut back, 11 bases at V and 4 bases at J, with 17 bases in the middle. CDR3 size: 13 residues. Germline V gene lookup returns CDR1 SNHLY and CDR2 FYNNEI. The CDR3 sequence: CAYSVTAGTEAFF. For the CDR3, the DNA is TGTGCCTATTCCGTTACGGCGGGCACTGAAGCTTTCTTT.

The chain couples TRBV5-1 to TRBJ2-5, with 8 bases matching TRBD2. Germline lookup yields CDR1 SGHRS and CDR2 YFSETQ. J gave up 4 bases and V 10 bases, and 9 bases lay outside the gene matches. The CDR3 spans 13 residues. The CDR3 DNA sequence: TGCGCCGCCCGAGCGGGGGAGGGAGAGACCCAGTACTTC. This codes for CAARAGEGETQYF.

The gene calls are TRBV6-5 and TRBJ1-5; D remains ambiguous. Germline-derived CDR1 and CDR2 are MNHEY and SVGAGI. The CDR3 extends over 15 amino acids. V lost 4 bases and J lost 1, with 11 bases in between. CDR3 residues: CASSLNLLSNQPQHF. In nucleotides, the CDR3 is TGTGCCAGCAGTTTAAATCTCTTGAGCAATCAGCCCCAGCATTTT.

J is TRBJ1-6 and V is TRBV7-9; the match to TRBD1 covers 8 bases. Germline lookup yields CDR1 SEHNR and CDR2 FQNEAQ (reference sequence). The trim removed 5 bases at V and 10 bases at J, leaving 13 bases unmatched. The CDR3 contains 16 residues. The CDR3 nucleotides are TGTGCCAGCAGCCCAGGGGTGGCAGGGGGCGCCTCACCCCTCCACTTT. Its translation is CASSPGVAGGASPLHF.

CDR3 DNA sequence: TGTGCCAGTAGTAAGGCTAGCGGGACCTACGAGCAGTACTTC. Residues: CASSKASGTYEQYF. The chain carries TRBV19 and TRBJ2-7, with 9 positions matching TRBD2. This CDR3 region has 14 residues. The V and J ends lost 4 bases and 2 bases, in that order; junction bases with no gene match: 3. CDR1 LNHDA and CDR2 SQIVND come from the germline V gene (reference sequence).

In the case of this clone: A read error may produce the germline difference seen at one junction end. V gene TRBV7-9 combines with J gene TRBJ2-7; tentative D call: TRBD2 (5 bases). CDR3 length: 18 residues. The germline V gene encodes CDR1 SEHNR and CDR2 FQNEAQ (reference sequence). CDR3 bases: TGTTCCAGCAGCCAGGAGGTTAAGTTCCGGAAGCAGCCCTACGAGCAGTACTTC. Amino acid sequence: CSSSQEVKFRKQPYEQYF.

With respect to this clone: One junction end does not reproduce the germline sequence, and a read error may be involved. The gene calls are TRBV7-9 and TRBJ1-6; no definite D call. The CDR3 has 12 residues. Looked up from germline, CDR1 is SEHNR and CDR2 is FQNEAQ (reference sequence). Here the CDR3 DNA reads TGTTCCAGCAGCTTAATAAATTCACCCCTCCACTTT. This encodes CSSSLINSPLHF.